The 32 T cell receptor beta chains below come from one sample, sequenced in a study of cytomegalovirus exposure and HLA in healthy donors. A multiplex PCR was run with 60 Vbeta primers and 13 Jbeta primers. TCRdb keeps only in-frame clones here, not all; method: immunoSEQ multiplex PCR. The sample contains about 250,000 clones, around nine tenths of which appear only once. Sample: PBMCs. The receptors originated from a girl aged 2-10 years in good health and CMV-seronegative.

The chain recombines TRBV30 with TRBJ2-1, with 7 bases fitting TRBD1. The CDR3 is 13 residues long. The V segment lost 8 bases and the J segment 4 bases; nucleotides outside the gene matches: 8. Germline values: CDR1 GTSNPN, CDR2 SVGIG (reference sequence). CDR3 in amino acids: CARGQERYNEQFF. DNA for the CDR3: TGTGCCAGAGGACAGGAGCGATACAATGAGCAGTTCTTC.

The chain joins TRBV29-1 to TRBJ2-7; 7 bases fit TRBD2. The CDR3 is made up of 12 amino acids. Losses at the gene ends were 4 bases for V and 4 bases for J; bases not matched to a gene: 4. Germline CDR1 and CDR2: SQVTM and ANQGSEA. The CDR3 spells CSVGNGGYEQYF. The CDR3 region has the DNA TGCAGCGTTGGAAACGGGGGGTACGAGCAGTACTTC.

The chain links TRBV5-1 to TRBJ2-4; D may be TRBD2 (7 bases). CDR1 SGHRS and CDR2 YFSETQ come from the germline V gene. V was shortened by 4 bases and J by 8 bases, with 10 bases between the two germline ends. The CDR3 spans 12 residues. This CDR3 is CASSEGGDIQYF. CDR3 nucleotides: TGCGCCAGCAGCGAGGGGGGGGACATTCAGTACTTC. Supplemented by reference TRBV5-1 and TRBJ2-4, the full variable domain reads KAGVTQTPRYLIKTRGQQVTLSCSPISGHRSVSWYQQTPGQGLQFLFEYFSETQRNKGNFPGRFSGRQFSNSRSEMNVSTLELGDSALYLCASSEGGDIQYFGAGTRLSVL.

The chain recombines TRBV6-1 with TRBJ1-5, with TRBD1 matching 8 bases. There are 14 residues in the CDR3. V shed 4 bases and J 1 base; nucleotides not matched to a gene: 0. Germline V gene lookup returns CDR1 MNHNS and CDR2 SASEGT. The CDR3 DNA follows: TGTGCCAGCAGTGGGACAGGGAGCAATCAGCCCCAGCATTTT. Its protein is CASSGTGSNQPQHF.

With respect to this clone: Germline is not matched at one junction end, which may reflect a read error. The gene calls are TRBV5-6 and TRBJ2-7, with 9 positions matching TRBD2. The CDR3 consists of 17 residues. Germline CDR1 reads SGHDT; CDR2 reads YYEEEE. The CDR3 reads CASRDGFVAGDLYGQYF. The CDR3 DNA reads TGTGCCAGCAGGGATGGGTTTGTAGCGGGGGACCTCTACGGGCAGTACTTC.

V and J are TRBV7-6 and TRBJ2-1; 10 bases agree with TRBD2. V lost 1 base and J lost 1; bases outside the gene matches: 1. Looked up from germline, CDR1 is SGHVS and CDR2 is FNYEAQ. The CDR3 extends over 16 amino acids. In DNA, the CDR3 is TGTGCCAGCAGCTTAGGTAGCGGGGGGTCCTACAATGAGCAGTTCTTC. Protein product: CASSLGSGGSYNEQFF.

The chain has TRBV5-6 and TRBJ1-5; tentative D call: TRBD1 (5 bases). The ends were cut back, 0 bases at V and 11 bases at J, with 9 bases in the middle. This CDR3 has 12 residues. Germline lookup yields CDR1 SGHDT and CDR2 YYEEEE. CDR3 DNA: TGTGCCAGCAGCTTGGGGGGCCAGGCCCAGCATTTT. This translates into CASSLGGQAQHF.

Here the CDR3 reads CAWSRQGYSYEQYF. Here the CDR3 DNA reads TGTGCCTGGAGTCGACAGGGTTACTCCTACGAGCAGTACTTC. V usage is TRBV30 and J usage is TRBJ2-7; 7 nucleotides agree with TRBD1. The CDR3 runs 14 residues. The germline CDR1 and CDR2 sequences are GTSNPN and SVGIG (reference sequence). The trim removed 2 bases at V and 0 bases at J, leaving 4 bases unmatched.

The chain employs TRBV15 and TRBJ2-7; TRBD2 is a possible D gene (6 bases). Looked up from germline, CDR1 is LNHNV and CDR2 is YYDKDF (reference sequence). V was cut by 5 bases and J by 6 bases, with 20 bases left in between. The CDR3 runs to 15 residues. The CDR3 spells CATSGIRDFGGEQYF. CDR3 bases: TGTGCCACCAGCGGGATCAGGGACTTCGGCGGCGAGCAGTACTTC.

The gene calls are TRBV19 and TRBJ1-3; no definite D call. Between the trimmed V and J ends, which lost 5 bases and 1 base, there was a span of 18 bases. This CDR3 is 17 amino acids long. The germline gives CDR1 LNHDA, CDR2 SQIVND (reference sequence). The CDR3 coding sequence is TGTGCCAGTAGTTCGCATAGCCTCGTTTCTTCTGGAAACACCATATATTTT. Translated, it gives CASSSHSLVSSGNTIYF.

The CDR3 loop is CAWSEGAGRYNEQFF. CDR3 coding DNA: TGTGCCTGGAGTGAGGGAGCGGGGAGGTACAATGAGCAGTTCTTC. V is TRBV30 and J is TRBJ2-1, with 7 bases lining up with TRBD2. CDR1 and CDR2 from the germline V gene are GTSNPN and SVGIG (reference sequence). The J segment lost 4 bases and the V segment lost 1 base, leaving 7 bases of the junction unmatched. The CDR3 has 15 amino acids.

The rearrangement joins TRBV5-3 to TRBJ2-7; a possible D gene is TRBD2 (6 bases). TRBV5-3 is labeled an ORF, and its function is uncertain. The CDR3 runs to 13 residues. Trimming removed 6 bases from V and 4 bases from J, with 14 bases in between. In nucleotides, the CDR3 is TGTGCCAGAAAGACGGGAGAGTATTACGAGCAGTACTTC. It encodes CARKTGEYYEQYF.

The chain is built from TRBV18 and TRBJ2-2; D might be TRBD1 (5 bases). Trimming shortened V by 6 bases and J by 4 bases, and 15 bases separated the two germline ends. Germline V lookup: CDR1 KGHSH, CDR2 LQKENI. CDR3 length: 15 residues. The CDR3 is CASSSAWGSTGELFF. In DNA form, the CDR3 reads TGTGCCAGCTCGTCAGCTTGGGGCTCCACCGGGGAGCTGTTTTTT.

The chain combines TRBV7-9 with TRBJ1-1, with D possibly being TRBD1 (5 bases). The V gene lost 5 bases and the J gene lost 10 bases, with 17 bases spanning the gap. CDR3 size: 13 residues. In germline, CDR1 is SEHNR, CDR2 FQNEAQ (reference sequence). The CDR3 bases are TGTGCCAGCAGCCCCGTGCCGGGGGGGGGAGCTTTCTTT. It encodes CASSPVPGGGAFF. Looking up the rest from reference TRBV7-9 and TRBJ1-1 gives the full variable domain: DTGVSQNPRHKITKRGQNVTFRCDPISEHNRLYWYRQTLGQGPEFLTYFQNEAQLEKSRLLSDRFSAERPKGSFSTLEIQRTEQGDSAMYLCASSPVPGGGAFFGQGTRLTVV.

The chain combines TRBV30 with TRBJ1-1; perhaps TRBD1 as D (5 bases). From germline, CDR1 is GTSNPN and CDR2 SVGIG (reference sequence). The V end lost 5 bases, the J end lost 3 bases, and 19 bases lay between the germline ends. This CDR3 is built from 15 residues. CDR3 protein: CAWGRPGGRYTEAFF. The CDR3 DNA reads TGTGCCTGGGGTAGACCGGGGGGTAGGTACACTGAAGCTTTCTTT.

V gene TRBV15 combines with J gene TRBJ2-2; 12 nucleotides align to TRBD2. This CDR3 spans 17 amino acids. With V trimmed by 1 base and J by 6 bases, 6 bases remained unmatched. Germline V gene lookup returns CDR1 LNHNV and CDR2 YYDKDF (reference sequence). CDR3 DNA sequence: TGTGCCACCAGCAGAGCCCTAGCGGGGGGGACGTCCGGGGAGCTGTTTTTT. This gives the protein CATSRALAGGTSGELFF. Complete variable domain (other parts from reference TRBV15 and TRBJ2-2): DAMVIQNPRYQVTQFGKPVTLSCSQTLNHNVMYWYQQKSSQAPKLLFHYYDKDFNNEADTPDNFQSRRPNTSFCFLDIRSPGLGDTAMYLCATSRALAGGTSGELFFGEGSRLTVL.

The chain recombines TRBV6-5 with TRBJ2-1, with 12 bases aligning to TRBD1. The V segment lost 3 bases and the J segment 8 bases; nucleotides outside the gene matches: 8. The CDR3 spans 16 residues. CDR1 is MNHEY and CDR2 is SVGAGI in the germline V gene. This CDR3 reads CASSYWGQGAFDEQFF. CDR3 nucleotides: TGTGCCAGCAGTTATTGGGGACAGGGGGCTTTCGATGAGCAGTTCTTC.

The chain has TRBV5-4 and TRBJ2-1; tentatively, D is TRBD1 (5 bases). The V end was cut by 5 bases, the J end by 0 bases, with 9 bases between. The CDR3 is made up of 14 amino acids. From germline, CDR1 is SGHNT and CDR2 YYREEE (reference sequence). The CDR3 is CASRWGSSYNEQFF. CDR3 DNA: TGTGCCAGCAGGTGGGGCAGCTCCTACAATGAGCAGTTCTTC.

V usage is TRBV29-1 and J usage is TRBJ1-2, with 10 bases aligning to TRBD1. The germline gives CDR1 SQVTM, CDR2 ANQGSEA. V was clipped by 4 bases and J by 7 bases; unmatched bases: 6. This CDR3 comprises 13 residues. CDR3 loop: CSVGDRGSTGYTF. Written as DNA, the CDR3 is TGCAGCGTTGGGGACAGGGGTAGTACTGGCTACACCTTC.

CDR3 sequence reads: CASSSQGKGREQYF. The CDR3 DNA reads TGTGCCAGCAGTTCTCAGGGCAAAGGGCGCGAGCAGTACTTC. The chain joins TRBV6-5 to TRBJ2-7, with D perhaps TRBD1 (5 bases). Per the germline V gene, CDR1 is MNHEY and CDR2 is SVGAGI. CDR3 length: 14 amino acids. Between the trimmed V and J ends, which lost 4 bases and 6 bases, there was a span of 16 bases.

This clone was seen only once. The chain employs TRBV1 and TRBJ1-4; the tabulated D call, TRBD1, remains unverified against the DNA. TRBV1 is a listed pseudogene. The CDR3 has 16 residues. The CDR3 here is CTSSHDRGPCGEKLFF. The CDR3 DNA follows: TGCACCAGCAGCCATGATAGGGGGCCTTGCGGTGAAAAACTGTTTTTT.

J is TRBJ2-5 and V is TRBV19, with D possibly matching TRBD2 (6 bases). V was trimmed by 1 base and J by 4 bases, leaving 16 bases between them. Germline CDR1 and CDR2: LNHDA and SQIVND (reference sequence). This CDR3 has 16 amino acids. The CDR3 DNA reads as TGTGCCAGTAGTATAGCTGGCGGGGCTATCAGAGAGACCCAGTACTTC. Its translation is CASSIAGGAIRETQYF.

The V and J genes are TRBV20-1 and TRBJ2-5, with D maybe TRBD2 (5 bases). The V end lost 6 bases, the J end lost 4 bases, and 9 bases lay between the germline ends. This CDR3 spans 11 amino acids. Germline V gene sequence: CDR1 DFQATT, CDR2 SNEGSKA (reference sequence). CDR3: CSAISVETQYF. In DNA, the CDR3 is TGCAGTGCCATTAGCGTAGAGACCCAGTACTTC.

The chain uses TRBV21-1 and TRBJ2-7; the D call of TRBD1 is as the table states it, not checked on the DNA. TRBV21-1 is labeled a pseudogene. The CDR3 is 12 amino acids. The CDR3 is CARTDRAYEQYF. The CDR3, as DNA: TGTGCCAGAACGGACAGGGCCTACGAGCAGTACTTC.

The chain joins TRBV7-8 to TRBJ2-7, with 7 bases lining up with TRBD2. The V and J ends lost 1 base and 2 bases, in that order; junction bases with no gene match: 2. This CDR3 comprises 14 residues. CDR1 and CDR2 (germline): SGHVS, FQNEAQ. The DNA for the CDR3 is TGTGCCAGCAGCTTAGTCGGGACTACCTACGAGCAGTACTTC. It is translated as CASSLVGTTYEQYF. The full variable domain, its missing parts supplied by reference TRBV7-8 and TRBJ2-7, is GAGVSQSPRYKVAKRGQDVALRCDPISGHVSLFWYQQALGQGPEFLTYFQNEAQLDKSGLPSDRFFAERPEGSVSTLKIQRTQQEDSAVYLCASSLVGTTYEQYFGPGTRLTVT.

This chain joins TRBV19 and TRBJ2-7, with 9 bases that match TRBD2. Trimming took 3 bases from V and 1 from J; bases not matched to a gene: 4. Per the germline V gene, CDR1 is LNHDA and CDR2 is SQIVND (reference sequence). This CDR3 is 15 amino acids long. CDR3 nucleotide sequence: TGTGCCAGTAGTATCGGTCTAGCGGGGTCCTACGAGCAGTACTTC. It codes for CASSIGLAGSYEQYF.

On this clone itself: Different DNA sequences within this sample yield the same CDR3. In DNA, the CDR3 is TGTGCCAGCAGTTACTCAGGGGGCGGCTACACCTTC. Encoded protein: CASSYSGGGYTF. The chain carries TRBV6-5 and TRBJ1-2, with 7 bases lining up with TRBD1. V lost 0 bases and J lost 8; bases outside the gene matches: 0. The germline V gene encodes CDR1 MNHEY and CDR2 SVGAGI. The length of the CDR3 is 12 residues.

The rearrangement uses TRBV27 and TRBJ1-5; 11 nucleotides agree with TRBD1. Germline CDR1 is MNHEY and CDR2 is SMNVEV (reference sequence). Losses at the gene ends were 5 bases for V and 2 bases for J; bases not matched to a gene: 8. The CDR3 spans 17 residues. CDR3 in DNA: TGTGCCAGCAGTAAAAGGACAGGGGGCGTGGGCAATCAGCCCCAGCATTTT. Translating gives CASSKRTGGVGNQPQHF.

This chain's CDR3 is CAISGASGSGNTIYF. DNA of the CDR3: TGTGCCATCAGTGGGGCATCAGGGTCTGGAAACACCATATATTTT. The chain combines TRBV10-3 with TRBJ1-3; D is perhaps TRBD1 (5 bases). Germline V gene sequence: CDR1 ENHRY, CDR2 SYGVKD. The V and J ends lost 4 bases and 1 base respectively, with 11 bases between them. The CDR3 length is 15 residues.

This clone was seen once. The chain has TRBV9 and TRBJ2-1, with TRBD1 matching 9 bases. The V gene's germline CDR1 is SGDLS and CDR2 YYNGEE. The CDR3 loop spans 17 amino acids. After removal of 1 base from V and 4 bases from J, the junction contained 9 bases not matched to a gene. The CDR3 loop is CASSVPSQGAGYNEQFF. For the CDR3, the DNA is TGTGCCAGCAGCGTACCCTCACAGGGGGCGGGATACAATGAGCAGTTCTTC.

The V and J genes are TRBV7-8 and TRBJ1-2; unclear D gene. Germline lookup yields CDR1 SGHVS and CDR2 FQNEAQ. There are 16 residues in the CDR3. V was cut by 1 base and J by 0 bases, with 12 bases left in between. The CDR3 loop is CASSLGYMGANYGYTF. Written as DNA, the CDR3 is TGTGCCAGCAGCTTAGGCTACATGGGCGCTAACTATGGCTACACCTTC. The whole variable domain, remainder taken from reference TRBV7-8 and TRBJ1-2, is GAGVSQSPRYKVAKRGQDVALRCDPISGHVSLFWYQQALGQGPEFLTYFQNEAQLDKSGLPSDRFFAERPEGSVSTLKIQRTQQEDSAVYLCASSLGYMGANYGYTFGSGTRLTVV.

This sequence joins TRBV11-2 and TRBJ2-2; D is perhaps TRBD1 (5 bases). CDR1 and CDR2 (germline): SGHAT, FQNNGV. Trimming stripped 1 base from V and 6 bases from J, with 6 bases between. The CDR3 is 13 residues long. The CDR3: CASSLGGPGELFF. The CDR3 DNA reads TGTGCCAGCAGCTTAGGGGGCCCCGGGGAGCTGTTTTTT.